This T cell receptor gamma chain was sequenced for a study of gammadelta T cells in human blood. This clone was detected a few times. No antigen is known for it. The protein given by TCRdb reflects a much larger clone and differs at residue 13 from this DNA's translation, likely from a read error; the protein shown is the DNA's translation. Study results and limitations: Right after birth, innate γδ T cells reportedly expanded polyclonally after microbial exposure.

CDR3 length: 16 residues. J gave up 4 bases and V 0 bases, and 12 bases lay outside the gene matches. Per the germline V gene, CDR1 is EGSNGY and CDR2 is YDSYNSKV. TCRdb redid the clone calls on the RT-PCR reads with CATT. Of over a hundred gamma-chain clones in the sample, about 5% were seen once. The V and J genes are TRGV2 and TRGJ1 or TRGJ2. Sequencing was carried out using non-Vgamma9Vdelta2 gamma-delta T cells from cord blood. The sequence came from a newborn. CDR3 bases: TGTGCCACCTGGGACGGGCAGAAAGGTTCGTATTATAAGAAACTCTTT. Its translation: CATWDGQKGSYYKKLF.